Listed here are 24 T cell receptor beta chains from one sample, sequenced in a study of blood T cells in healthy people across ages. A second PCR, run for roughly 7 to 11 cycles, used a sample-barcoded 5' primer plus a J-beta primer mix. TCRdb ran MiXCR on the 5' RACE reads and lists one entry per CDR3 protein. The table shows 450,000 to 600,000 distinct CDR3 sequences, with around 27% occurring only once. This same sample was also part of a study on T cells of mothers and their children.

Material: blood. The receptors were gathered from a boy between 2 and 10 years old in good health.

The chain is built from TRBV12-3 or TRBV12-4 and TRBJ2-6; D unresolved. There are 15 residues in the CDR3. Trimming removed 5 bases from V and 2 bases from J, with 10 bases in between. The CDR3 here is CASSNFGAGANVLTF. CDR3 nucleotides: TGTGCCAGCAGTAACTTCGGCGCTGGGGCCAACGTCCTGACTTTC.

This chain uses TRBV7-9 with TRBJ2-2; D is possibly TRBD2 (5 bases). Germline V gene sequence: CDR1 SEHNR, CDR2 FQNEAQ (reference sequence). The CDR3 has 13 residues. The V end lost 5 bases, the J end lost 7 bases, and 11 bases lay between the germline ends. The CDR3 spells CASSPQRGGELFF. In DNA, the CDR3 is TGTGCCAGCAGCCCTCAACGGGGCGGGGAGCTGTTTTTT.

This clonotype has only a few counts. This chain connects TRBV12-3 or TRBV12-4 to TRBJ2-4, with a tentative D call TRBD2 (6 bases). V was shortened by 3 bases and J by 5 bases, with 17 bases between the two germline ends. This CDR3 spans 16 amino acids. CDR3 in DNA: TGTGCCAGCAGTTTCCTATCGGGGGATAGAGAAAACATTCAGTACTTC. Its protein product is CASSFLSGDRENIQYF.

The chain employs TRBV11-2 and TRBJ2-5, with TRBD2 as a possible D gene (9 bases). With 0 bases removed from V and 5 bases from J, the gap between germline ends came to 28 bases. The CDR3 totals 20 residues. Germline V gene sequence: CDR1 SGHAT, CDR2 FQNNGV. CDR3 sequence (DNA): TGTGCCAGCAGCTTAGAAGTAGTACAGGGGGTAGCGGGAGCAAAGGAGACCCAGTACTTC. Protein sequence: CASSLEVVQGVAGAKETQYF.

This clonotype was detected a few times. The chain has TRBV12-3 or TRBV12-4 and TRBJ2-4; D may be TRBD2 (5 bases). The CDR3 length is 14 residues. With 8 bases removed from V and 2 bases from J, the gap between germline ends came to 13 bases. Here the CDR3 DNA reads TGTGCCAGCCGGGCCCCGGGGTCCAAAAACATTCAGTACTTC. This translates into CASRAPGSKNIQYF.

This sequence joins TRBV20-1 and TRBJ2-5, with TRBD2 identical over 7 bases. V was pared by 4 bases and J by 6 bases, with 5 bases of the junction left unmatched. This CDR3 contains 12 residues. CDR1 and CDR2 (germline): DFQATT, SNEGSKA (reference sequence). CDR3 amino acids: CSAMTSRQTQYF. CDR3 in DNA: TGCAGTGCTATGACTAGCAGGCAGACCCAGTACTTC.

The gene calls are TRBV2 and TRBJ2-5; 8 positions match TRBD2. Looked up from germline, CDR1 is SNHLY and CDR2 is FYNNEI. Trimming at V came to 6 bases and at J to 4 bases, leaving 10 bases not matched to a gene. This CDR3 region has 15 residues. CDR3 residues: CASSPTSDRRETQYF. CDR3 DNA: TGTGCCAGCAGCCCGACTAGCGACAGGCGAGAGACCCAGTACTTC.

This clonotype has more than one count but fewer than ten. CDR3 DNA: TGTGCCAGCAGTTTGCTGGGGGGGACTAGCAATCAGCCCCAGCATTTT. This encodes CASSLLGGTSNQPQHF. V and J are TRBV28 and TRBJ1-5, with D maybe TRBD1 (5 bases). CDR3 length: 16 residues. Trimming removed 3 bases at V and 0 bases at J, with 12 bases between. Germline V CDR1 and CDR2: MDHEN, SYDVKM.

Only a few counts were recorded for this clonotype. CDR3 nucleotides: TGTGCCAGCTCACCCAGGAGCGGGAGCCTCCTCTACGAGCAGTACTTC. Protein product: CASSPRSGSLLYEQYF. This chain uses TRBV18 with TRBJ2-7, with 8 bases matching TRBD2. The germline gives CDR1 KGHSH, CDR2 LQKENI. With V trimmed by 3 bases and J by 3 bases, 10 bases remained unmatched. The CDR3 runs to 16 residues.

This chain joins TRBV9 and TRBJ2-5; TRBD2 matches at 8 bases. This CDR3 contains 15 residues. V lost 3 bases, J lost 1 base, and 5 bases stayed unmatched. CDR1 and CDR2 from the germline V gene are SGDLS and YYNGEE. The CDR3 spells CASSASGTSQETQYF. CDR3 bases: TGTGCCAGCAGCGCATCCGGGACTAGCCAAGAGACCCAGTACTTC.

DNA for the CDR3: TGTGCCAGCAGCTTTTATAGGGGGGGGTACGAGCAGTACTTC. It yields the protein CASSFYRGGYEQYF. The chain couples TRBV7-2 to TRBJ2-1; the D gene is possibly TRBD2 (7 bases). The J call is in doubt because the DNA end fits TRBJ2-7 better. Germline V gene sequence: CDR1 SGHTA, CDR2 FQGNSA. This CDR3 has 14 amino acids.

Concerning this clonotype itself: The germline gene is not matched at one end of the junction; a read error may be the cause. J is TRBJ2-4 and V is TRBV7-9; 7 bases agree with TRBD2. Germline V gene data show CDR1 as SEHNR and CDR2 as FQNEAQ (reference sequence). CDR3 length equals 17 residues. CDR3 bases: TGCGCCAGCAGCTTTTCACGCGCGGGGGTAACCAAAAACATTCAGTACTTC. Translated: CASSFSRAGVTKNIQYF.

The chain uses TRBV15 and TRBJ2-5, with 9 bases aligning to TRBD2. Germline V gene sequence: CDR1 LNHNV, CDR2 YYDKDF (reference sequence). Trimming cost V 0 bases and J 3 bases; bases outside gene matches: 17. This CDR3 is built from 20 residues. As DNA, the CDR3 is TGTGCCACCAGCAGAGACCCTCCTAGGACTGGCGGGAGGGTAGAAGAGACCCAGTACTTC. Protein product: CATSRDPPRTGGRVEETQYF.

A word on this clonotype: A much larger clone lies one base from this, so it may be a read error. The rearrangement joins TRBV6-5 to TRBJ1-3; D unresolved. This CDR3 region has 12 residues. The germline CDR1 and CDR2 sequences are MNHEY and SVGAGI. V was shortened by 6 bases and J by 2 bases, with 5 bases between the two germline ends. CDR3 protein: CASRGPGNTIYF. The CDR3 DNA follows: TGTGCCAGCAGGGGCCCTGGAAACACCATATATTTT.

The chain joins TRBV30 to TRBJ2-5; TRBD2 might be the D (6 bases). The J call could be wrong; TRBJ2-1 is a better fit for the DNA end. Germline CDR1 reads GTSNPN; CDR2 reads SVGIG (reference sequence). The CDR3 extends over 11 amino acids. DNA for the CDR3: TGTGCCTGGAGTCAGCTAGCGGAGCAGTTCTTC. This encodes CAWSQLAEQFF.

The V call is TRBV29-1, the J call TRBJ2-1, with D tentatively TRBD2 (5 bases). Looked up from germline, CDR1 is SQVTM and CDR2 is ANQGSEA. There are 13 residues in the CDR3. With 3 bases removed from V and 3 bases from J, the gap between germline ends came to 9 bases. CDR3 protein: CSVESGIYNEQFF. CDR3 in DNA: TGCAGCGTTGAGTCCGGGATCTACAATGAGCAGTTCTTC.

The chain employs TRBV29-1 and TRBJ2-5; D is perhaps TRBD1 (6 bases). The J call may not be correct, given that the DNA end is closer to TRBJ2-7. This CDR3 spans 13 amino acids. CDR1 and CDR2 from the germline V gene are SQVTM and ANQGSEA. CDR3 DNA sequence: TGCAGCGTTTCCCGGGACACTACCTACGAGCAGTACTTC. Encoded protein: CSVSRDTTYEQYF.

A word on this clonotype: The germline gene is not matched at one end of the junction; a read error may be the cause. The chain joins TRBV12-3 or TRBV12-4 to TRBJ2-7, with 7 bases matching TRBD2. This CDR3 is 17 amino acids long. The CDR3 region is CACSLGGGLTTAYEQYF. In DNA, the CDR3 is TGTGCCTGCAGTTTGGGGGGGGGACTAACCACTGCCTACGAGCAGTACTTC.

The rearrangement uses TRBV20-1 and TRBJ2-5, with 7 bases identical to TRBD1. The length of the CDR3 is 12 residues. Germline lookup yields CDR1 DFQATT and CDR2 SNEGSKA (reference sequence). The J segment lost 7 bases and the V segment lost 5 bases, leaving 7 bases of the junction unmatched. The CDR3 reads CSADQGEATQYF. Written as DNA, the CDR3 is TGCAGTGCTGACCAGGGGGAAGCGACCCAGTACTTC.

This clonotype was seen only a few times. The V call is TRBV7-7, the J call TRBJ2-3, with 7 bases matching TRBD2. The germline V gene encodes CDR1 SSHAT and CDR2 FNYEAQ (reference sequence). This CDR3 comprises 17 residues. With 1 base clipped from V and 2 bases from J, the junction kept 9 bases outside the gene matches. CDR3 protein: CASSLEDRREITDTQYF. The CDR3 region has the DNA TGTGCCAGCAGCTTAGAAGATCGGCGGGAGATCACAGATACGCAGTATTTT.

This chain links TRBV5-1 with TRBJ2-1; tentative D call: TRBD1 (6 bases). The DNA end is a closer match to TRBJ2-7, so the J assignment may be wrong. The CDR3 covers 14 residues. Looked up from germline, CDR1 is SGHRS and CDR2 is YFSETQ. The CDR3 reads CARARDNDFDEQYF. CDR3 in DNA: TGCGCCAGAGCCCGGGACAATGATTTCGACGAGCAGTACTTC.

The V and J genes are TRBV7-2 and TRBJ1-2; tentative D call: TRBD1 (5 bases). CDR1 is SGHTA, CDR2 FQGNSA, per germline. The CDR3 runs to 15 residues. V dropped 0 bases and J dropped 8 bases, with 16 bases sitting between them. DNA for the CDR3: TGTGCCAGCAGCTTAGCCCCGAGGGGCGCTGGGGGCTACACCTTC. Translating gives CASSLAPRGAGGYTF.

CDR3 in DNA: TGTGCCAGCAGTGAAGCGTTGGGGACAAAACACGAGCAGTACTTC. Its translation is CASSEALGTKHEQYF. The genes are TRBV2 and TRBJ2-7; D is possibly TRBD1 (6 bases). CDR1 is SNHLY, CDR2 FYNNEI, per germline. This CDR3 has 15 residues. With 0 bases removed from V and 5 bases from J, the gap between germline ends came to 14 bases.

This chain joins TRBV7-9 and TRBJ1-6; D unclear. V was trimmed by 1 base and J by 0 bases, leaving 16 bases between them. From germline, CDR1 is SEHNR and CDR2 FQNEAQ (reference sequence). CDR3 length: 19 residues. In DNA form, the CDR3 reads TGTGCCAGCAGCTTAGGAAACATTCGCAAGAGCTCCTATAATTCACCCCTCCACTTT. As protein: CASSLGNIRKSSYNSPLHF.